These T cell receptor beta chains were read from a single sample in a study of control samples from healthy donors and cancer patients. Data came from immunoSEQ multiplex PCR; TCRdb stores just in-frame clones and leaves some out. Of roughly 100,000 clones listed, around 89% are singletons. Sequenced input: PBMCs. These receptors all come from a man in his sixties with lung cancer. Each CDR3 is given without its conserved first and last residue. Each record gives: clone size, V gene, J gene, CDR3 protein. Clone sizes are given selectively: once, few, many, or a class where the clone is expanded.

-	TRBV3-1/TRBV3-2	TRBJ1-5	ASSATQTGVASQH
-	TRBV7-8	TRBJ1-1	ASSLESMEGGSTEAF
few	TRBV10-1	TRBJ2-3	ASSDRPTNTDTQY
-	TRBV5-1	TRBJ1-2	ASSSETGSNYGYT
-	TRBV7-9	TRBJ1-2	AIAEGALGYT
-	TRBV6-5	TRBJ1-2	ASSREGLYGYT
-	TRBV29-1	TRBJ1-2	SVERIAGQWDAYGYT
-	TRBV5-1	TRBJ2-2	APRKNTGELF
-	TRBV5-5	TRBJ1-1	ASSLASRLTEAF
-	TRBV11-2	TRBJ2-5	ASSLIVTSGDYQETQY
-	TRBV7-2	TRBJ1-2	ASSKDSSNYGYT
-	TRBV6-1	TRBJ2-3	ASSEQDYFLDTQY
-	TRBV4-1	TRBJ2-5	ASSQGPQNQETQY
-	TRBV30	TRBJ1-1	AWTTTNAEAF
-	TRBV20-1	TRBJ2-3	SAETRDTQY
-	TRBV5-1	TRBJ1-1	ASSLGQSNTEAF
-	TRBV14	TRBJ2-1	ASSRDISYNEQF
-	TRBV10-1	TRBJ2-4	ASSPTSLAKNIQY
once	TRBV28	TRBJ2-7	ASTSGDRALEQY
-	TRBV19	TRBJ2-2	ASSKTITGELF
-	TRBV6-5	TRBJ2-3	ASSPGPRQTQY
-	TRBV3-1/TRBV3-2	TRBJ1-4	ASSRQGTNEKLF
-	TRBV30	TRBJ1-6	AWSGTEGISSYNSPLH
-	TRBV7-6	TRBJ1-5	ASSLLTGLNQPQH
-	TRBV5-1	TRBJ1-1	ASSPDRGGTEAF
-	TRBV5-1	TRBJ2-1	ASRPGLSRDEQF
-	TRBV3-1/TRBV3-2	TRBJ1-2	ASSQGQVGGYT
-	TRBV7-3	TRBJ2-5	ASSLGQDQETQY
once	TRBV10-1	TRBJ2-7	ATGQGGEQY
-	TRBV3-1/TRBV3-2	TRBJ1-1	ASSLGQGTEAF
few	TRBV5-8	TRBJ2-1	ASSLREQF
-	TRBV7-9	TRBJ2-5	ASSLTGGIQETQY
-	TRBV3-1/TRBV3-2	TRBJ1-1	ASNQGGYTEAF
-	TRBV30	TRBJ1-5	AWSAGPNQPQH
-	TRBV5-1	TRBJ1-5	ASSLEGESSPQH
-	TRBV5-5	TRBJ1-5	ASSLEGRGTYSNQPQH
-	TRBV14	TRBJ1-2	ASSQDRMVSGGYT
-	TRBV27	TRBJ2-5	ASSLQRTGRETQY
-	TRBV5-5	TRBJ1-1	ASSLERGNTEAF
-	TRBV11-3	TRBJ2-2	ASSLEPNTGELF
-	TRBV25-1	TRBJ1-2	ASSAQGYGYT
-	TRBV6-1	TRBJ1-2	ASSEGGYGYT
few	TRBV5-8	TRBJ1-4	ASSRRQGTNEKLF
-	TRBV6-5	TRBJ1-2	ASSQTSNYGYT
-	TRBV6-5	TRBJ2-5	ASGNRETQY